Listed here are 20 T cell receptor beta chains from one sample, sequenced in a study of shared clonotypes between healthy human individuals (dated by TCRdb to about 2020). The protocol used for the library was the immunoSEQ multiplex PCR assay. Here the immuneACCESS table is served through TCRdb, limited to in-frame sequences with V and J called. Missing clones are a known gap in these copies; in checked studies unresolved V genes cover under half, and the rest lacks a known reason. Recorded for this sample are 520,000 or so clones; less than 85% of them occurred a single time. The ten largest clones take up about an eighth of the sample. Sequencing used PBMCs. The receptors derive from a woman in her thirties or forties in good health. Some clones in this sample may be carry-over from other donors' samples.

This clone occurred once. V and J are TRBV5-1 and TRBJ1-4, with TRBD1 matching over 8 bases. The V gene end was trimmed by 1 base and the J gene end by 2 bases; junction bases not matched to a gene: 4. CDR3 length: 16 residues. The germline V gene has CDR1 SGHRS and CDR2 YFSETQ. As DNA, the CDR3 is TGCGCCAGCAGCTTGACAGGGGGTAGCACTAATGAAAAACTGTTTTTT. Translating it yields CASSLTGGSTNEKLFF.

DNA for the CDR3: TGTGCCAGCAGTGAGGTTGGGGGGACCGGGGAGCTGTTTTTT. Its translation is CASSEVGGTGELFF. J is TRBJ2-2 and V is TRBV6-1, with a tentative D call TRBD2 (6 bases). Trimming removed 3 bases from V and 5 bases from J, with 10 bases in between. Germline V CDR1 and CDR2: MNHNS, SASEGT. The CDR3 consists of 14 residues.

The V gene is TRBV7-8, the J gene TRBJ2-4; D is unclear. The CDR3 totals 13 residues. Germline V gene data show CDR1 as SGHVS and CDR2 as FQNEAQ. Trimming pared 4 bases from V and 2 bases from J, leaving 6 bases between. The chain's CDR3 is CASSSPSKNIQYF. DNA of the CDR3: TGTGCCAGCAGCTCTCCCTCCAAAAACATTCAGTACTTC.

The chain joins TRBV4-2 to TRBJ1-5; perhaps TRBD1 as D (6 bases). The germline V and J ends were trimmed by 0 bases and 6 bases, with 15 bases remaining between them. The germline gives CDR1 LGHNA, CDR2 YNFKEQ. The CDR3 covers 16 residues. The CDR3 here is CASSQDPRGHSQPQHF. DNA for the CDR3: TGTGCCAGCAGCCAAGACCCCCGGGGACATTCTCAGCCCCAGCATTTT.

The V gene is TRBV6-5, the J gene TRBJ2-2; 8 nucleotides agree with TRBD1. The CDR3 totals 13 residues. Germline V lookup: CDR1 MNHEY, CDR2 SVGAGI. V trimming: 6 bases; J trimming: 4 bases; junction bases outside the gene matches: 1. The CDR3 loop reads CASSDRGTGELFF. CDR3 in DNA: TGTGCCAGCAGCGACAGGGGCACCGGGGAGCTGTTTTTT.

The J gene is TRBJ2-7, the V gene TRBV27; unclear D gene. Trimming stripped 2 bases from V and 0 bases from J, with 11 bases between. Germline values: CDR1 MNHEY, CDR2 SMNVEV (reference sequence). The CDR3 loop spans 15 amino acids. In DNA, the CDR3 is TGTGCCAGCAGTTTAGCCCGGAGAAGCTCCTACGAGCAGTACTTC. Translation gives CASSLARRSSYEQYF.

The V gene is TRBV5-4, the J gene TRBJ1-1; no reliable D call. Germline assignment: CDR1 SGHNT and CDR2 YYREEE (reference sequence). Deletions cut 4 bases from V and 7 bases from J, with 14 bases between. The length of the CDR3 is 13 residues. This CDR3 reads CASSPDGQHEAFF. In DNA form, the CDR3 reads TGTGCCAGCAGCCCAGACGGGCAACATGAAGCTTTCTTT.

The chain links TRBV5-4 to TRBJ2-4; unclear D gene. The CDR3 covers 16 residues. V dropped 0 bases and J dropped 0 bases, with 10 bases sitting between them. Germline V gene sequence: CDR1 SGHNT, CDR2 YYREEE (reference sequence). The CDR3 nucleotides are TGTGCCAGCAGCTTGGGGGGTCCCCTAGCCAAAAACATTCAGTACTTC. Protein sequence: CASSLGGPLAKNIQYF. Using reference TRBV5-4 and TRBJ2-4 for the parts outside the CDR3, the full variable domain is ETGVTQSPTHLIKTRGQQVTLRCSSQSGHNTVSWYQQALGQGPQFIFQYYREEENGRGNFPPRFSGLQFPNYSSELNVNALELDDSALYLCASSLGGPLAKNIQYFGAGTRLSVL.

The chain combines TRBV7-2 with TRBJ2-5; 10 nucleotides line up with TRBD2. V was pared by 4 bases and J by 5 bases, with 4 bases of the junction left unmatched. CDR1 is SGHTA, CDR2 FQGNSA, per germline. The CDR3 has 14 amino acids. The CDR3 here is CASSSPGLAETQYF. The CDR3 nucleotides are TGTGCCAGCAGCTCCCCGGGACTAGCGGAGACCCAGTACTTC.

In this sample, this clone turned up once. The chain has TRBV13 and TRBJ2-5; 11 bases fit TRBD1. The trim removed 5 bases at V and 9 bases at J, leaving 14 bases unmatched. The CDR3 covers 16 residues. Germline V gene lookup returns CDR1 PRHDT and CDR2 FYEKMQ (reference sequence). CDR3 sequence: CASSLTPGTGGTPQYF. CDR3 sequence (DNA): TGTGCCAGCAGCCTAACCCCCGGGACAGGGGGAACTCCCCAGTACTTC. The variable domain in full, completed from reference TRBV13 and TRBJ2-5, reads AAGVIQSPRHLIKEKRETATLKCYPIPRHDTVYWYQQGPGQDPQFLISFYEKMQSDKGSIPDRFSAQQFSDYHSELNMSSLELGDSALYFCASSLTPGTGGTPQYFGPGTRLLVL.

This chain uses TRBV19 with TRBJ2-1; 7 nucleotides line up with TRBD2. V lost 7 bases to trimming and J lost 0 bases; unmatched junction nucleotides: 15. The CDR3 has 18 residues. Germline-derived CDR1 and CDR2 are LNHDA and SQIVND (reference sequence). The DNA for the CDR3 is TGTGCCAGTAAGTTGGACGGGCTAGCGGAGATCTCCTACAATGAGCAGTTCTTC. Translated, it gives CASKLDGLAEISYNEQFF.

The chain links TRBV6-6 to TRBJ2-3; D is uncertain. Germline CDR1 reads MNHNY; CDR2 reads SVGAGI (reference sequence). Trimming shortened V by 6 bases and J by 2 bases, and 3 bases separated the two germline ends. The CDR3 totals 11 residues. The CDR3 here is CASRSTDTQYF. In DNA form, the CDR3 reads TGTGCCAGCAGGTCCACAGATACGCAGTATTTT.

This chain links TRBV2 with TRBJ2-5; D ambiguous. Germline values: CDR1 SNHLY, CDR2 FYNNEI. The CDR3 runs 15 residues. V was shortened by 4 bases and J by 5 bases, with 17 bases between the two germline ends. DNA for the CDR3: TGTGCCAGCAGTGTCGCCCCTGCTGATTGGGAGACCCAGTACTTC. Translation: CASSVAPADWETQYF.

The CDR3 reads CASSGRTASYGYTF. CDR3 nucleotides: TGTGCCAGTAGTGGGCGGACAGCTAGCTATGGCTACACCTTC. V gene TRBV19 combines with J gene TRBJ1-2; perhaps TRBD1 as D (6 bases). The CDR3 loop spans 14 amino acids. Trimming cost V 5 bases and J 4 bases, with 14 bases left between them. Germline V gene data show CDR1 as LNHDA and CDR2 as SQIVND (reference sequence). The whole variable domain, filled in from reference TRBV19 and TRBJ1-2, reads DGGITQSPKYLFRKEGQNVTLSCEQNLNHDAMYWYRQDPGQGLRLIYYSQIVNDFQKGDIAEGYSVSREKKESFPLTVTSAQKNPTAFYLCASSGRTASYGYTFGSGTRLTVV.

In its sample, this clone was seen once. One junction end disagrees with the germline gene, perhaps due to a read error. CDR3 sequence (DNA): TGTGCCAGCAGCCTTTTAGGGACAGGGAAGGGTAGTGTAGACTTC. It codes for CASSLLGTGKGSVDF. The chain links TRBV28 to TRBJ2-7, with TRBD1 identical over 9 bases. The length of the CDR3 is 15 residues. The germline V gene encodes CDR1 MDHEN and CDR2 SYDVKM.

The chain has TRBV19 and TRBJ2-5; 13 nucleotides align to TRBD2. This CDR3 is 15 amino acids long. The junction had 9 bases not matched to a gene; V was cut back by 5 bases and J by 9 bases. The germline V gene has CDR1 LNHDA and CDR2 SQIVND (reference sequence). The CDR3 nucleotides read TGTGCCAGTAGTGTGACTAGCGGGAGGCCTGATCCCCAGTACTTC. It translates to CASSVTSGRPDPQYF.

CDR3 region: CASSKGGTSGSSYNEQFF. CDR3 coding DNA: TGTGCCAGCAGCAAAGGGGGGACTAGCGGGAGCTCCTACAATGAGCAGTTCTTC. This chain links TRBV21-1 with TRBJ2-1; the table's D call TRBD2 went unverified against the DNA. TRBV21-1 is designated a pseudogene. The CDR3 is made up of 18 amino acids.

The chain is built from TRBV19 and TRBJ2-3; 13 bases are a match to TRBD2. Trimming took 7 bases from V and 2 from J; bases not matched to a gene: 3. This CDR3 spans 15 amino acids. The germline V gene encodes CDR1 LNHDA and CDR2 SQIVND (reference sequence). The CDR3 here is CASTGLAGATDTQYF. For the CDR3, the DNA is TGTGCCAGTACCGGACTAGCGGGAGCCACAGATACGCAGTATTTT.

This clone has ten or more counts. This chain links TRBV30 with TRBJ1-5; maybe TRBD1 (5 bases). This CDR3 has 15 amino acids. Germline loops: CDR1 GTSNPN, CDR2 SVGIG (reference sequence). Trimming shortened V by 2 bases and J by 0 bases, and 11 bases separated the two germline ends. The DNA of the CDR3 is TGTGCCTGGAGTCTGACGGGGCCTAGCAATCAGCCCCAGCATTTT. It is translated as CAWSLTGPSNQPQHF.

The sample holds a few counts of this clone. The chain employs TRBV2 and TRBJ2-7, with D maybe TRBD1 (6 bases). CDR1 is SNHLY and CDR2 is FYNNEI in the germline V gene. V was cut by 3 bases and J by 2 bases, with 26 bases left in between. The CDR3 is 19 residues long. CDR3 sequence: CASSDVFVGGPTYAYEQYF. The CDR3 nucleotides read TGTGCCAGCAGTGACGTATTTGTAGGGGGACCGACGTATGCCTACGAGCAGTACTTC.